The entry below gives a single TCR beta chain sequence along with its context. Its antigen is currently not known. Within one base of it there is no much larger clone, and no base qualities were kept. Other DNA sequences of this sample code for an identical CDR3. For the CD8 naive samples, CD45RO-negative cells were positively selected for CCR7, yielding a CD45RA+CCR7+ population from which TemRA cells were excluded. Healthy HIV-negative adults with no recently reported acute infections or vaccinations were included as donors. Every donor was a Caucasian adult living in Nashville, Tennessee, USA. After blood collection by leukapheresis, PBMCs were isolated using Ficoll-Histopaque density gradient centrifugation and then cryopreserved in the vapor phase of liquid nitrogen. Analytical flow cytometry was used to check the purity and quantity of each magnetically sorted T cell population. Each sorted fraction had its genomic DNA isolated and then quantified by UV absorbance on a Nanodrop 2000c.

The sample originates from a study of shared clonotypes between healthy human individuals (dated by TCRdb to about 2020). The study in broad terms: The cohort comprised a couple of women and a few men aged 18 to 49 years. Per donor, three plates each were used for CD4 naive and CD4 memory, two for CD8 naive, and one for CD8 memory. To estimate repertoire size and how much clonotype sharing occurs between individuals, the study deeply sequenced the blood TCR repertoires of five or six healthy adults. Each donor's leukapheresis produced roughly between roughly 0.85 and 10 billion PBMCs. Different laboratories and diverse techniques were used to prepare libraries and sequence TCR repertoires, to increase sequencing depth and limit assay-specific biases. What the authors observed across the whole study: Because the study included a small number of donors, the genetic and exposure-history diversity represented was limited. Sampling was restricted to blood, and TCR repertoires in tissue are likely to differ from TCR repertoires in blood. Incomplete sequencing was indicated by rarefaction of sorted-subset datasets, despite the large sequencing depth. Naive subsets generally had larger estimated clonotype richness than memory subsets did. Pairwise subsampling led to the expectation that sequencing depth would affect the degree of clonotype sharing among donors. Approximately 5% of naive CD4, around 3.5% of naive CD8, about 2.5% of memory CD4, and about 0.4% of memory CD8 clonotypes were shared across a few donors. Higher generation probabilities were observed for clonotypes shared by all four sorted-subset donors than for non-shared clonotypes.

TCR CDR3 regions were amplified from genomic DNA by multiplex PCR using the deep immunoSEQ assay. Genomic DNA extracted from each cell subset was distributed evenly over all wells of several immunoSEQ 96-well plates, and each plate served as one replicate. Each replicate PCR for sorted subsets received around 200 ng genomic DNA, equal to roughly 30,000 T cell genomes. Purified libraries were measured with a Qubit 3.0 fluorometer, size-checked on a Bioanalyzer 2100, and measured again with the KAPA Library Quantification kit. Every immunoSEQ 96-well plate was sequenced on a dedicated single-read 150-cycle Illumina NextSeq 550 flow cell. Concerning the study's data processing: Because only junctional sequences without quality scores were contained in the immunoSEQ output, filtering matching that applied to full-length reads could not be performed. To assign V/J genes and CDR3, sequences were annotated against IMGT germline references using PyIR, a Python wrapper for IgBLAST v1.9. Reads with weak V/J assignments (E-value above 1e-6), missing CDR3, stop codons, out-of-frame junctions, or ambiguous translated residues were removed. V3J clonotypes were defined as sequences sharing an identical inferred V gene, J gene, and CDR3 amino acid sequence. Percentage overlap between repertoires was calculated by dividing the number of shared unique clonotypes by the size of the smaller repertoire. Three approaches were used to assess repertoire richness: RTK rarefaction, the Chao1 estimator, and Recon v2.1 estimates of unobserved clonotypes. Generation probabilities were computed with OLGA for all TCRbeta clonotypes obtained by the gDNA method from several donors. TCRdb retrieved this table from immuneACCESS and kept in-frame rearrangements only. Not all clones are present; in checked studies, unresolved V genes account for under half, and no reason is known for the remainder. From that table come the V and J calls and clone size; the DNA was used to work out D and trimming. The sample table records about 600,000 clones; about 95% of these occur just once. About 0.11% of the sample belongs to the ten largest clones.

CDR1 and CDR2 are drawn from the germline V gene (reference sequence): SEHNR, FQNEAQ. Cut back by 4 bases and 3 bases, the V and J ends lie 4 bases apart. Including cysteine and phenylalanine, the CDR3 has 11 amino acids. The sequence is cut down to CDR3 DNA, 33 bases in frame from base 1. The TCR originated in a woman in her twenties or thirties in good health. The sequence is built from TRBV7-9 and TRBJ2-7; the D gene lacks a confident call. Sequenced input: naive CD8+ T cells sorted from blood. In light of the paper, this sample's cell subset or site label describes: CD45RA+CCR7+. The DNA sequence follows: TGTGCCAGCAGCTCGAACTACGAGCAGTACTTC. Its protein product is CASSSNYEQYF.